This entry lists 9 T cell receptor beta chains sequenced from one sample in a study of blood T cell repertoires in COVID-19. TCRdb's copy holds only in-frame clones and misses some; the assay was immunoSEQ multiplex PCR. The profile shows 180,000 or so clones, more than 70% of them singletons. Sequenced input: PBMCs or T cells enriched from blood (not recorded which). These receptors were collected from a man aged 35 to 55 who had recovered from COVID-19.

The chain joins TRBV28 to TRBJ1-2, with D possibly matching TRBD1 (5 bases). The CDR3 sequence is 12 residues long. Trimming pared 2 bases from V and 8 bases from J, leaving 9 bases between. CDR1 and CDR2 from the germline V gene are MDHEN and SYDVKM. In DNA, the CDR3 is TGTGCCAGCAGTTTAATAGGGGCCGGCTACACCTTC. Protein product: CASSLIGAGYTF.

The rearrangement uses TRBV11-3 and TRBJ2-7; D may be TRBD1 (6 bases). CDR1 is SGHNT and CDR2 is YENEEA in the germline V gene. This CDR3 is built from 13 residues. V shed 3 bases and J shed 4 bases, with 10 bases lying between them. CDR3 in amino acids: CASSFRTAYEQYF. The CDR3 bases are TGTGCCAGCAGCTTTAGGACAGCTTACGAGCAGTACTTC.

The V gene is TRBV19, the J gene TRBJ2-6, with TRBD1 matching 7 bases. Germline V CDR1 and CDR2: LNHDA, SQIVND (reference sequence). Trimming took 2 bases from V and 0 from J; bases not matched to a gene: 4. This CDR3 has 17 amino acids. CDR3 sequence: CASSIFGQDSGANVLTF. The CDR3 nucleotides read TGTGCCAGTAGTATATTCGGACAGGACTCTGGGGCCAACGTCCTGACTTTC.

DNA for the CDR3: TGTGCCAGCACCCCGGGGGATAGCGGCTACACCTTC. Its translation: CASTPGDSGYTF. The chain has TRBV6-5 and TRBJ1-2, with a weak D call TRBD1 (5 bases). The CDR3 extends over 12 amino acids. Trimming shortened V by 7 bases and J by 8 bases, and 14 bases separated the two germline ends. Germline loops: CDR1 MNHEY, CDR2 SVGAGI.

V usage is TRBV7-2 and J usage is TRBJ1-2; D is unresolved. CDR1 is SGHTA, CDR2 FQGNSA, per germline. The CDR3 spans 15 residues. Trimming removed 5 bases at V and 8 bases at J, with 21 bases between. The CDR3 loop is CASSVQPGLGVGYTF. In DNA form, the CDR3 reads TGTGCCAGCAGCGTCCAACCGGGCCTCGGGGTCGGCTACACCTTC.

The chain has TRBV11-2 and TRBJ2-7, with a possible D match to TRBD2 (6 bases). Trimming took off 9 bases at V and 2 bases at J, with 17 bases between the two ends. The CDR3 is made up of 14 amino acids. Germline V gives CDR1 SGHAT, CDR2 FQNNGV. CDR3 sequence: CASYWRGPPYEQYF. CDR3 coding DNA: TGTGCCAGTTACTGGAGGGGTCCCCCCTACGAGCAGTACTTC. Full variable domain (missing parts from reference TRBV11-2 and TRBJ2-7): EAGVAQSPRYKIIEKRQSVAFWCNPISGHATLYWYQQILGQGPKLLIQFQNNGVVDDSQLPKDRFSAERLKGVDSTLKIQPAKLEDSAVYLCASYWRGPPYEQYFGPGTRLTVT.

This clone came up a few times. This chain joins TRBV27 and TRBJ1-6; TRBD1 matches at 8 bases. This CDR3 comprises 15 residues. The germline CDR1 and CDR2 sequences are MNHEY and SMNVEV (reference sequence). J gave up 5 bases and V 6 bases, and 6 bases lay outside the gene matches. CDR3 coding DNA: TGTGCCAGCAGAACCGGGACAGGAAATAATTCACCCCTCCACTTT. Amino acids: CASRTGTGNNSPLHF.

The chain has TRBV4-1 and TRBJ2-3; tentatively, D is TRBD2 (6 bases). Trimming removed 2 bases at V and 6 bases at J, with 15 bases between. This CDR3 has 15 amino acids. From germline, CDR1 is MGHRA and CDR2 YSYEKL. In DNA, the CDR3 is TGCGCCAGCAGCCAATCCGGACTAAACGGGGATACGCAGTATTTT. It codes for CASSQSGLNGDTQYF.

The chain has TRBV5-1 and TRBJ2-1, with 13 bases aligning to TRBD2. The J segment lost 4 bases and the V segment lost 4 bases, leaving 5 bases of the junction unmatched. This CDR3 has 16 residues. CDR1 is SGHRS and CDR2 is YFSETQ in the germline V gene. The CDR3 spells CASSTSTSGGYNEQFF. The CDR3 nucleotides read TGCGCCAGCAGCACCTCGACTAGCGGGGGGTACAATGAGCAGTTCTTC.